Shown below are 25 T cell receptor beta chains from a single sample sequenced in a study of T cells in Graves' hyperthyroidism and ophthalmopathy. There were TCR beta CDR3 regions amplified from RNA transcripts. With the HTBI primer set, the TCR CDR3 went through a first round of RT-PCR. A single record per CDR3 protein comes from TCRdb applying MiXCR to the multiplex PCR reads. The top ten hold around 29% of the sample, which has 92,000 or so distinct CDR3 sequences, about half seen once. Sequencing was carried out using blood. These receptor sequences come from a woman aged 40 to 50 with Graves' hyperthyroidism.

This clonotype was detected ten times or more. V gene TRBV7-3 combines with J gene TRBJ2-3; D perhaps matches TRBD2 (6 bases). The CDR3 is 15 residues long. Per the germline V gene, CDR1 is SGHTA and CDR2 is FQGTGA. Trimming shortened V by 3 bases and J by 4 bases, and 14 bases separated the two germline ends. Here the CDR3 reads CASSLTGVGPDTQYF. The CDR3 DNA reads TGTGCCAGCAGCTTGACGGGAGTCGGCCCAGATACGCAGTATTTT.

This clonotype was seen ten or more times. The rearrangement joins TRBV24-1 to TRBJ1-6, with 11 positions matching TRBD1. This CDR3 has 14 amino acids. Trimming cost V 5 bases and J 9 bases; bases outside gene matches: 2. Germline CDR1 is KGHDR and CDR2 is SFDVKD. CDR3 loop: CATSAGTGGSPLHF. The DNA for the CDR3 is TGTGCCACCAGTGCCGGGACAGGGGGTTCACCCCTCCACTTT.

Remarks on this clonotype: Germline is not matched at one junction end, which may reflect a read error. The chain recombines TRBV7-9 with TRBJ2-2, with 7 bases aligning to TRBD1. The germline gives CDR1 SEHNR, CDR2 FQNEAQ (reference sequence). This CDR3 has 15 amino acids. The CDR3 nucleotides read TGTGCCAGCCGGCAGGGAACAGGGGACACCGGGGAGCTGTCTTGG. Protein: CASRQGTGDTGELSW. Full variable domain (outside the CDR3, taken from reference TRBV7-9 and TRBJ2-2): DTGVSQNPRHKITKRGQNVTFRCDPISEHNRLYWYRQTLGQGPEFLTYFQNEAQLEKSRLLSDRFSAERPKGSFSTLEIQRTEQGDSAMYLCASRQGTGDTGELSWGEGSRLTVL.

In this sample, this clonotype turned up many times. The chain recombines TRBV12-3 or TRBV12-4 with TRBJ1-5; D gene uncertain. This CDR3 spans 12 amino acids. V was cut by 5 bases and J by 5 bases, with 7 bases left in between. CDR3 amino acids: CASSPHYQPQHF. For the CDR3, the DNA is TGTGCCAGCAGTCCCCATTATCAGCCCCAGCATTTT.

Notes on this clonotype: This may be a read error: a much more frequent sequence differs by one nucleotide. The chain recombines TRBV2 with TRBJ2-3; TRBD1 might be the D (5 bases). The CDR3 loop spans 14 amino acids. The germline gives CDR1 SNHLY, CDR2 FYNNEI. CDR3 nucleotides: TGTGCCAGCAGTGAAACCCTAAGCACAGGTACGCAGTATTTT. Its translation is CASSETLSTGTQYF.

The table lists this clonotype with many counts. The genes are TRBV7-3 and TRBJ1-1; D is uncertain. Germline loops: CDR1 SGHTA, CDR2 FQGTGA. CDR3 length: 13 amino acids. Trimming removed 3 bases at V and 0 bases at J, with 5 bases between. CDR3 in DNA: TGTGCCAGCAGCTTGACGGTGAACACTGAAGCTTTCTTT. This sequence encodes CASSLTVNTEAFF.

The chain recombines TRBV5-1 with TRBJ2-7; possible D gene TRBD1, 6 bases. Germline V CDR1 and CDR2: SGHRS, YFSETQ. Trimming removed 0 bases from V and 3 bases from J, with 13 bases in between. The length of the CDR3 is 15 residues. CDR3: CASSLELGAGYEQYF. The CDR3 nucleotides read TGCGCCAGCAGCTTGGAGCTGGGGGCGGGCTACGAGCAGTACTTC. Looking up the rest from reference TRBV5-1 and TRBJ2-7 gives the full variable domain: KAGVTQTPRYLIKTRGQQVTLSCSPISGHRSVSWYQQTPGQGLQFLFEYFSETQRNKGNFPGRFSGRQFSNSRSEMNVSTLELGDSALYLCASSLELGAGYEQYFGPGTRLTVT.

A word on this clonotype: The germline gene is not matched at one end of the junction; a read error may be the cause. The rearrangement joins TRBV7-2 to TRBJ2-7, with 12 bases matching TRBD2. The CDR3 has 16 residues. Germline V gives CDR1 SGHTA, CDR2 FQGNSA. The CDR3 loop is CASSQGTSGFAYEQYF. The DNA of the CDR3 is TGCGCCAGCAGCCAAGGGACTAGCGGGTTTGCCTACGAGCAGTACTTC. Complete variable domain (other parts from reference TRBV7-2 and TRBJ2-7): GAGVSQSPSNKVTEKGKDVELRCDPISGHTALYWYRQSLGQGLEFLIYFQGNSAPDKSGLPSDRFSAERTGGSVSTLTIQRTQQEDSAVYLCASSQGTSGFAYEQYFGPGTRLTVT.

This clonotype was recorded at least ten times. J is TRBJ2-7 and V is TRBV6-5; D not certain. V was cut by 5 bases and J by 5 bases, with 10 bases left in between. The germline gives CDR1 MNHEY, CDR2 SVGAGI. This CDR3 has 12 amino acids. The CDR3 region is CASSTRPDEQYF. Here the CDR3 DNA reads TGTGCCAGCAGTACTCGACCGGACGAGCAGTACTTC.

This clonotype occurred a few times. V and J are TRBV30 and TRBJ1-6; 8 nucleotides agree with TRBD1. This CDR3 has 15 amino acids. V gave up 5 bases and J gave up 8 bases; unmatched junction bases: 11. CDR1 and CDR2 from the germline V gene are GTSNPN and SVGIG (reference sequence). This CDR3 reads CAWVSGQGVDSPLHF. The CDR3 nucleotides are TGTGCCTGGGTGAGTGGACAGGGCGTCGATTCACCCCTCCACTTT.

Worth noting for this clonotype: A much larger clone sits a single nucleotide away, making a read error possible. The chain combines TRBV19 with TRBJ1-1; D not certain. CDR3 length equals 13 residues. The V gene's germline CDR1 is LNHDA and CDR2 SQIVND (reference sequence). The CDR3 loop reads CASSIFWNIEAFF. CDR3 in DNA: TGTGCCAGTAGTATTTTTTGGAACATTGAAGCTTTCTTT.

V and J are TRBV6-5 and TRBJ1-4, with D possibly TRBD1 on 6 matching bases. V shed 5 bases and J shed 8 bases, with 15 bases lying between them. The CDR3 covers 14 residues. Germline V gene data show CDR1 as MNHEY and CDR2 as SVGAGI. The CDR3 loop reads CASSGDIWEEKLFF. The CDR3, as DNA: TGTGCCAGCAGTGGGGACATCTGGGAGGAAAAACTGTTTTTT.

A remark on this clonotype: This may arise from a read error, as a much more abundant clone is one base away. The chain carries TRBV10-3 and TRBJ1-5; no definite D call. The CDR3 is 14 residues long. Germline V gives CDR1 ENHRY, CDR2 SYGVKD. The germline V and J ends were trimmed by 2 bases and 4 bases, with 9 bases remaining between them. The CDR3 nucleotides read TGTGCCATCAGTGAGGCGCCGGGAAATCAGCCCCAGCATTTT. The encoded protein is CAISEAPGNQPQHF.

As for this clonotype: One end of the junction is discordant with germline, which a read error may explain. V usage is TRBV7-2 and J usage is TRBJ2-5; TRBD1 matches 9 bases. CDR1 SGHTA and CDR2 FQGNSA come from the germline V gene. This CDR3 comprises 14 residues. The CDR3 DNA follows: TGCGCCAGCAGCCAAACAGGGGGCGGAGAGACCCAGTACTTC. Translation gives CASSQTGGGETQYF.

In its sample, this clonotype was seen once. A single base separates this from a much larger clone, so it may be a read error. The gene calls are TRBV7-2 and TRBJ1-1; D is perhaps TRBD1 (5 bases). The CDR3 runs to 15 residues. Germline V gene lookup returns CDR1 SGHTA and CDR2 FQGNSA. The CDR3 loop reads CAGSFTRGVNTEAFF. The DNA of the CDR3 is TGTGCCGGCAGCTTCACTCGGGGGGTGAACACTGAAGCTTTCTTT.

This clonotype was detected many times. Germline and junction disagree at one end, which may indicate a read error. This chain connects TRBV5-1 to TRBJ1-5, with TRBD1 matching over 7 bases. Germline CDR1 SGHRS, CDR2 YFSETQ. The CDR3 loop spans 15 amino acids. CDR3 sequence: CASSVAQGPNQPQHF. Written as DNA, the CDR3 is TGTGCCAGCAGTGTCGCACAGGGGCCCAATCAGCCCCAGCATTTT.

The J gene is TRBJ1-2, the V gene TRBV15; 7 nucleotides align to TRBD1. The CDR3 loop spans 14 amino acids. From germline, CDR1 is LNHNV and CDR2 YYDKDF (reference sequence). V lost 3 bases to trimming and J lost 3 bases; unmatched junction nucleotides: 4. CDR3 DNA sequence: TGTGCCACCAGCAGCGGCGGGACAGACTATGGCTACACCTTC. Its translation is CATSSGGTDYGYTF.

A note on this clonotype: Lacking the conserved final phenylalanine or tryptophan, this CDR3 likely reflects a read error. The limits of the CDR3 on the DNA are not certain, so only TCRdb's listed CDR3 is given. This chain connects TRBV4-1 to TRBJ2-7; the D call of TRBD2 is as the table states it, not checked on the DNA. Germline V lookup: CDR1 MGHRA, CDR2 YSYEKL. The CDR3 is made up of 10 amino acids, end residues included. The CDR3 here is CASSQEEGNT.

In its sample, this clonotype was seen many times. A much bigger clone sits one base away, suggesting this may be a read error. The chain carries TRBV7-9 and TRBJ1-3, with no clear D. The germline gives CDR1 SEHNR, CDR2 FQNEAQ (reference sequence). CDR3 length: 16 residues. The CDR3 coding sequence is TGTACCAGCAGCCTACAGAACGGGGTCTCTGGAAACACCATATATTTT. Encoded protein: CTSSLQNGVSGNTIYF.

This clonotype was seen at least ten times. The genes are TRBV20-1 and TRBJ2-1; D remains ambiguous. V shed 5 bases and J shed 0 bases, with 11 bases lying between them. The CDR3 is 14 residues long. CDR1 DFQATT and CDR2 SNEGSKA come from the germline V gene (reference sequence). CDR3 in amino acids: CSAHHYRSYNEQFF. The CDR3 DNA reads as TGCAGTGCTCACCACTACCGCTCCTACAATGAGCAGTTCTTC.

The V call is TRBV7-2, the J call TRBJ2-2; D unresolved. The CDR3 is made up of 11 amino acids. V was cut by 5 bases and J by 10 bases, with 8 bases left in between. CDR1 SGHTA and CDR2 FQGNSA come from the germline V gene. The CDR3 loop is CASSLDLELFF. Written as DNA, the CDR3 is TGTGCCAGCAGCCTCGACCTGGAGCTGTTTTTT. The full variable domain, in which reference TRBV7-2 and TRBJ2-2 provide the parts outside the CDR3, is GAGVSQSPSNKVTEKGKDVELRCDPISGHTALYWYRQSLGQGLEFLIYFQGNSAPDKSGLPSDRFSAERTGGSVSTLTIQRTQQEDSAVYLCASSLDLELFFGEGSRLTVL.

The chain couples TRBV10-3 to TRBJ1-6; TRBD1 is a possible D gene (5 bases). CDR3 length equals 14 residues. V lost 0 bases and J 7 bases, leaving 7 bases between the germline ends. Looked up from germline, CDR1 is ENHRY and CDR2 is SYGVKD. The CDR3 DNA follows: TGTGCCATCAGTGAGTCGGGGCGGAATTCACCCCTCCACTTT. The encoded protein is CAISESGRNSPLHF.

This clonotype was recorded many times. The chain recombines TRBV6-6 with TRBJ2-5; D is uncertain. This CDR3 has 11 residues. The germline CDR1 and CDR2 sequences are MNHNY and SVGAGI (reference sequence). V lost 2 bases and J 3 bases, leaving 1 base between the germline ends. Written as DNA, the CDR3 is TGTGCCAGCAGTTACGAAGAGACCCAGTACTTC. Amino acids: CASSYEETQYF.

A note on this clonotype: A much larger clone lies a single base off, so this may be a read error. The J gene is TRBJ2-5, the V gene TRBV18; D gene unclear. CDR3 length: 13 residues. Germline-derived CDR1 and CDR2 are KGHSH and LQKENI. V lost 4 bases and J lost 5, with 11 bases in between. The CDR3 DNA reads TGTGCCAGCTCACGCCTAACCGGGGAGACCCAGTACTTC. It is translated as CASSRLTGETQYF.

On this clonotype itself: Compared with germline, one end of the junction differs, possibly owing to a read error. The chain has TRBV5-1 and TRBJ2-3; D is perhaps TRBD1 (5 bases). The V gene's germline CDR1 is SGHRS and CDR2 YFSETQ. The CDR3 spans 15 residues. The CDR3 loop reads CANSLGQRNTDTQYF. Here the CDR3 DNA reads TGTGCCAACAGCTTGGGGCAGAGAAACACAGATACGCAGTATTTT.